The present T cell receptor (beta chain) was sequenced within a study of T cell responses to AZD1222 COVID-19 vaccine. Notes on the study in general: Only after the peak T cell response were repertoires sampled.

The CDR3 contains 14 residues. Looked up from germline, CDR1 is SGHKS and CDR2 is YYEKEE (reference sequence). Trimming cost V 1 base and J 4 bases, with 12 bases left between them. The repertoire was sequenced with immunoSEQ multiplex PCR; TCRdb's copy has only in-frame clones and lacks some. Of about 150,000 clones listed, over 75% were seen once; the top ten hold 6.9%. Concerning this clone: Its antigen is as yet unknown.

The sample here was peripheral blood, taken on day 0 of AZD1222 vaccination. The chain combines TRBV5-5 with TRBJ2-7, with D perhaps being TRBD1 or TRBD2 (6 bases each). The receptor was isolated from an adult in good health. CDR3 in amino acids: CASSLLLGGYEQYF. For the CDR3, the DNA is TGTGCCAGCAGCTTGTTGCTAGGGGGGTACGAGCAGTACTTC.